The next 30 T cell receptor beta chains were all read from a single sample in a study of cytomegalovirus exposure and HLA in healthy donors. Both 60 Vbeta primers and 13 Jbeta primers went into the PCR. This table comes from immunoSEQ multiplex PCR, and its TCRdb copy is limited to in-frame clones, with some not included. The sample holds fewer than 150,000 clones, 74% seen once. Sequenced input: PBMCs. The receptors come from a woman aged 50 to 60 in good health and CMV-seropositive.

The V and J genes are TRBV28 and TRBJ2-7; D might be TRBD1 (7 bases). From germline, CDR1 is MDHEN and CDR2 SYDVKM. The CDR3 has 15 amino acids. Trimming cost V 2 bases and J 2 bases, with 13 bases left between them. Written as DNA, the CDR3 is TGTGCCAGCAGTTTAGGGTCCAGGGGGGCCTACGAGCAGTACTTC. Translating gives CASSLGSRGAYEQYF.

This clone appeared a few times. The gene calls are TRBV5-4 and TRBJ2-2; the match to TRBD2 covers 13 bases. This CDR3 region has 17 residues. The germline V gene encodes CDR1 SGHNT and CDR2 YYREEE (reference sequence). The V segment lost 5 bases and the J segment 5 bases; nucleotides outside the gene matches: 9. CDR3 DNA: TGTGCCAGCAGGGCTGGACTAGCGGGAGTCGGGACCGGGGAGCTGTTTTTT. This translates into CASRAGLAGVGTGELFF. Full variable domain (outside the CDR3, taken from reference TRBV5-4 and TRBJ2-2): ETGVTQSPTHLIKTRGQQVTLRCSSQSGHNTVSWYQQALGQGPQFIFQYYREEENGRGNFPPRFSGLQFPNYSSELNVNALELDDSALYLCASRAGLAGVGTGELFFGEGSRLTVL.

V is TRBV4-1 and J is TRBJ2-1, with 12 bases that match TRBD2. The germline V gene encodes CDR1 MGHRA and CDR2 YSYEKL. This CDR3 is built from 18 residues. Unmatched junction bases numbered 7, after V lost 4 bases and J lost 0 bases. CDR3 in DNA: TGCGCCAGCAGCCCCACTAGCGGGGGGACTCCCTCCTACAATGAGCAGTTCTTC. This gives the protein CASSPTSGGTPSYNEQFF.

The CDR3 sequence is CASSFSYEQYF. The CDR3 nucleotides are TGTGCCAGCAGCTTCAGTTACGAGCAGTACTTC. J is TRBJ2-7 and V is TRBV11-2, with unresolved D. CDR1 is SGHAT and CDR2 is FQNNGV in the germline V gene. This CDR3 contains 11 residues. Trimming removed 3 bases at V and 4 bases at J, with 4 bases between. Full variable domain (outside the CDR3, taken from reference TRBV11-2 and TRBJ2-7): EAGVAQSPRYKIIEKRQSVAFWCNPISGHATLYWYQQILGQGPKLLIQFQNNGVVDDSQLPKDRFSAERLKGVDSTLKIQPAKLEDSAVYLCASSFSYEQYFGPGTRLTVT.

This clone has only one observation. The rearrangement joins TRBV4-3 to TRBJ2-5; tentatively, D is TRBD2 (6 bases). The CDR3 extends over 15 amino acids. CDR1 LGHNA and CDR2 YSLEER come from the germline V gene. V gave up 4 bases and J gave up 4 bases, with 16 bases separating them. CDR3 nucleotides: TGCGCCAGCAGCCCCTCGGGGACTCTTTTAGAGACCCAGTACTTC. This sequence encodes CASSPSGTLLETQYF.

The chain has TRBV30 and TRBJ1-2, with D tentatively TRBD1 (6 bases). The CDR3 is 13 amino acids. Between the trimmed V and J ends, which lost 3 bases and 4 bases, there was a span of 12 bases. Germline V gives CDR1 GTSNPN, CDR2 SVGIG (reference sequence). The CDR3 spells CAWRRTAIYGYTF. In DNA, the CDR3 is TGTGCCTGGAGGCGGACAGCGATCTATGGCTACACCTTC.

The chain combines TRBV7-9 with TRBJ2-3; perhaps TRBD2 as D (5 bases). V was shortened by 0 bases and J by 4 bases, with 17 bases between the two germline ends. Germline assignment: CDR1 SEHNR and CDR2 FQNEAQ (reference sequence). The length of the CDR3 is 17 residues. The CDR3 DNA reads as TGTGCCAGCAGCTTAGCGCTAAGCGGCCACGGGGCAGATACGCAGTATTTT. Translation gives CASSLALSGHGADTQYF.

The chain links TRBV5-8 to TRBJ1-2; D is undetermined. Germline V gene sequence: CDR1 SGHTS, CDR2 YDEGEE. The CDR3 is 15 amino acids. Deletions cut 4 bases from V and 4 bases from J, with 17 bases between. CDR3 nucleotides: TGTGCCAGCAGCGCGACGGCCGGGAATTTCTATGGCTACACCTTC. Protein: CASSATAGNFYGYTF.

CDR3 DNA sequence: TGTGCCAGCAGCCCTGCGGGGCGTAATCAGCCCCAGCATTTT. Its translation is CASSPAGRNQPQHF. J is TRBJ1-5 and V is TRBV14, with D maybe TRBD1 (5 bases). V gave up 4 bases and J gave up 4 bases, with 11 bases separating them. CDR3 size: 14 residues. Germline V lookup: CDR1 SGHDN, CDR2 FVKESK.

This clone showed up just a few times. This chain connects TRBV7-7 to TRBJ2-7; the match to TRBD2 covers 10 bases. The CDR3 length is 17 residues. The ends lost 5 bases at V and 5 bases at J; junction bases unmatched: 15. Per the germline V gene, CDR1 is SSHAT and CDR2 is FNYEAQ (reference sequence). Here the CDR3 DNA reads TGTGCCAGCAGCAAATGCCCTGTACTAGCGGGGTCCCACGAGCAGTACTTC. Translation gives CASSKCPVLAGSHEQYF.

The count of this clone is one. This rearrangement joins TRBV7-2 to TRBJ2-6, with 9 bases lining up with TRBD1. V gave up 6 bases and J gave up 4 bases; unmatched junction bases: 4. Germline CDR1 and CDR2: SGHTA and FQGNSA. The CDR3 sequence is 15 residues long. CDR3 bases: TGTGCCAGCAGTGAACAGGGGGCCGGGGCCAACGTCCTGACTTTC. Protein: CASSEQGAGANVLTF.

The rearrangement links TRBV11-2 to TRBJ2-7; weak D call: TRBD1 (6 bases). The CDR3 has 13 amino acids. Between the trimmed V and J ends, which lost 4 bases and 4 bases, there was a span of 11 bases. CDR1 and CDR2 from the germline V gene are SGHAT and FQNNGV. The CDR3 loop is CASSSQQGYEQYF. CDR3 bases: TGTGCCAGCAGCTCCCAACAGGGATACGAGCAGTACTTC.

This clone was picked up one time. The chain links TRBV28 to TRBJ1-1, with D unclear. This CDR3 has 13 amino acids. The V end lost 8 bases, the J end lost 0 bases, and 10 bases lay between the germline ends. The germline CDR1 and CDR2 sequences are MDHEN and SYDVKM. CDR3 DNA sequence: TGTGCCAGCTGGTCCAGTGTGAACACTGAAGCTTTCTTT. Translation: CASWSSVNTEAFF.

The chain recombines TRBV27 with TRBJ2-7; 10 bases line up with TRBD2. This CDR3 contains 14 residues. CDR1 and CDR2 (germline): MNHEY, SMNVEV (reference sequence). The V segment lost 4 bases and the J segment 9 bases; nucleotides outside the gene matches: 9. The DNA of the CDR3 is TGTGCCAGCAGTTCACTAGCGGGGACCTATGGGCAGTACTTC. Translated, it gives CASSSLAGTYGQYF.

The CDR3 nucleotides read TGTGCCAGCAGCACCCGACTAGCGGGACTCTCCTACGAGCAGTACTTC. Its translation is CASSTRLAGLSYEQYF. V gene TRBV4-2 combines with J gene TRBJ2-7; 11 bases are shared with TRBD2. CDR1 LGHNA and CDR2 YNFKEQ come from the germline V gene. This CDR3 comprises 16 residues. The J segment lost 0 bases and the V segment lost 5 bases, leaving 6 bases of the junction unmatched.

Details on this clone: Within the sample, other DNA sequences also encode this same CDR3. The chain joins TRBV19 to TRBJ1-1, with 7 bases lining up with TRBD1. From germline, CDR1 is LNHDA and CDR2 SQIVND (reference sequence). The V and J ends lost 4 bases and 3 bases, in that order; junction bases with no gene match: 2. The CDR3 has 13 residues. The CDR3 protein is CASSTTGYTEAFF. CDR3 DNA: TGTGCCAGTAGTACGACAGGGTACACTGAAGCTTTCTTT.

The rearrangement joins TRBV30 to TRBJ2-5; maybe TRBD2 (7 bases). The V gene's germline CDR1 is GTSNPN and CDR2 SVGIG (reference sequence). This CDR3 has 16 amino acids. Deletions cut 4 bases from V and 1 base from J, with 19 bases between. The CDR3 spells CAWNPPGASGQETQYF. CDR3 coding DNA: TGTGCCTGGAATCCCCCAGGGGCTAGCGGCCAAGAGACCCAGTACTTC.

The chain is built from TRBV9 and TRBJ1-4, with TRBD1 identical over 7 bases. The germline gives CDR1 SGDLS, CDR2 YYNGEE. Unmatched junction bases numbered 4, after V lost 0 bases and J lost 5 bases. The CDR3 has 15 amino acids. CDR3 nucleotide sequence: TGTGCCAGCAGCGTAGGGGGACAGACAAATGAAAAACTGTTTTTT. Its translation: CASSVGGQTNEKLFF.

This clone was recorded once. In DNA form, the CDR3 reads TGTGCCAGCAGCAACCTTGCGGGGGAGGGCCCGTTCTTC. Amino acids: CASSNLAGEGPFF. The chain carries TRBV7-3 and TRBJ2-1; TRBD2 matches 7 bases. The germline V gene has CDR1 SGHTA and CDR2 FQGTGA. The CDR3 is 13 residues long. Trimming removed 5 bases from V and 15 bases from J; junction bases left unmatched: 13. Full variable domain (remainder filled in from reference TRBV7-3 and TRBJ2-1): GAGVSQTPSNKVTEKGKYVELRCDPISGHTALYWYRQSLGQGPEFLIYFQGTGAADDSGLPNDRFFAVRPEGSVSTLKIQRTERGDSAVYLCASSNLAGEGPFFGPGTRLTVL.

The chain couples TRBV6-5 to TRBJ1-3, with TRBD1 as a possible D gene (6 bases). The CDR3 runs to 15 residues. V was clipped by 7 bases and J by 0 bases, with 13 bases between them. Germline V gene data show CDR1 as MNHEY and CDR2 as SVGAGI. The CDR3 reads CASNGGAHSGNTIYF. The CDR3 region has the DNA TGTGCCAGCAATGGGGGGGCCCACTCTGGAAACACCATATATTTT.

V and J are TRBV19 and TRBJ1-2; D is unclear. Trimming stripped 11 bases from V and 1 base from J, with 17 bases between. CDR1 is LNHDA and CDR2 is SQIVND in the germline V gene (reference sequence). The CDR3 totals 14 residues. CDR3 sequence (DNA): TGTGCCTCCCACGTATCAGAATATAACTATGGCTACACCTTC. It codes for CASHVSEYNYGYTF.

The rearrangement joins TRBV11-2 to TRBJ1-1; 8 nucleotides align to TRBD1. The CDR3 extends over 14 amino acids. V was pared by 3 bases and J by 4 bases, with 4 bases of the junction left unmatched. Germline V lookup: CDR1 SGHAT, CDR2 FQNNGV. In DNA form, the CDR3 reads TGTGCCAGCAGCTTCCAGGGGGCGGGCACTGAAGCTTTCTTT. This sequence encodes CASSFQGAGTEAFF.

This chain uses TRBV4-3 with TRBJ2-5, with TRBD2 identical over 7 bases. CDR3 length: 16 amino acids. The germline V gene encodes CDR1 LGHNA and CDR2 YSLEER. The V and J ends lost 2 bases and 2 bases, in that order; junction bases with no gene match: 8. The CDR3 nucleotides are TGCGCCAGCAGCCAAAAAGCGGGGCCGTGGCAAGAGACCCAGTACTTC. Its protein is CASSQKAGPWQETQYF.

The J gene is TRBJ2-7, the V gene TRBV28; 11 nucleotides line up with TRBD2. The junction had 6 bases not matched to a gene; V was cut back by 1 base and J by 4 bases. Germline CDR1 is MDHEN and CDR2 is SYDVKM. The CDR3 runs 16 residues. The CDR3 spells CASSLLAGGPDYEQYF. Written as DNA, the CDR3 is TGTGCCAGCAGTTTATTAGCGGGAGGGCCCGATTACGAGCAGTACTTC.

This chain connects TRBV10-3 to TRBJ2-3; D not certain. Trimming took 3 bases from V and 0 from J, leaving 10 bases between them. The CDR3 extends over 15 amino acids. CDR1 is ENHRY and CDR2 is SYGVKD in the germline V gene. CDR3 residues: CAISDPTQSTDTQYF. CDR3 sequence (DNA): TGTGCCATCAGTGATCCGACTCAGAGCACAGATACGCAGTATTTT.

The chain combines TRBV28 with TRBJ1-1; 7 nucleotides line up with TRBD1. In germline, CDR1 is MDHEN, CDR2 SYDVKM. The CDR3 consists of 15 residues. J was trimmed by 1 base and V by 6 bases; bases with no gene match: 8. The CDR3 DNA reads as TGTGCCAGCAGGAAACAGGGGAGTGAGAACACTGAAGCTTTCTTT. Its protein is CASRKQGSENTEAFF. Full variable domain (outside the CDR3, taken from reference TRBV28 and TRBJ1-1): DVKVTQSSRYLVKRTGEKVFLECVQDMDHENMFWYRQDPGLGLRLIYFSYDVKMKEKGDIPEGYSVSREKKERFSLILESASTNQTSMYLCASRKQGSENTEAFFGQGTRLTVV.

The rearrangement links TRBV18 to TRBJ1-1; no clear D gene. CDR1 KGHSH and CDR2 LQKENI come from the germline V gene. V dropped 3 bases and J dropped 1 base, with 3 bases sitting between them. This CDR3 contains 12 residues. CDR3 protein: CASSPGNTEAFF. The CDR3 DNA sequence: TGTGCCAGCTCACCCGGGAACACTGAAGCTTTCTTT.

This clone appeared once. The rearrangement links TRBV28 to TRBJ1-3; 10 bases match TRBD1. V was clipped by 3 bases and J by 0 bases; unmatched bases: 5. This CDR3 has 17 amino acids. Germline V gives CDR1 MDHEN, CDR2 SYDVKM. The DNA of the CDR3 is TGTGCCAGCAGTTTTACCGGGACAGGGGTCTCTGGAAACACCATATATTTT. It codes for CASSFTGTGVSGNTIYF.

The genes are TRBV7-2 and TRBJ1-3; 7 bases align to TRBD1. The CDR3 sequence is 12 residues long. The V gene end was trimmed by 5 bases and the J gene end by 8 bases; junction bases not matched to a gene: 3. Germline CDR1 is SGHTA and CDR2 is FQGNSA. For the CDR3, the DNA is TGTGCCAGCAGCCCCCAGGGGGACACCATATATTTT. Its protein is CASSPQGDTIYF.

The chain links TRBV18 to TRBJ2-3, with 9 nucleotides matching TRBD2. The V segment lost 4 bases and the J segment 0 bases; nucleotides outside the gene matches: 2. Germline V gives CDR1 KGHSH, CDR2 LQKENI. The CDR3 is 15 amino acids. The CDR3 DNA reads TGTGCCAGCTCACTACTAGCGGGTAGCACAGATACGCAGTATTTT. This translates into CASSLLAGSTDTQYF.